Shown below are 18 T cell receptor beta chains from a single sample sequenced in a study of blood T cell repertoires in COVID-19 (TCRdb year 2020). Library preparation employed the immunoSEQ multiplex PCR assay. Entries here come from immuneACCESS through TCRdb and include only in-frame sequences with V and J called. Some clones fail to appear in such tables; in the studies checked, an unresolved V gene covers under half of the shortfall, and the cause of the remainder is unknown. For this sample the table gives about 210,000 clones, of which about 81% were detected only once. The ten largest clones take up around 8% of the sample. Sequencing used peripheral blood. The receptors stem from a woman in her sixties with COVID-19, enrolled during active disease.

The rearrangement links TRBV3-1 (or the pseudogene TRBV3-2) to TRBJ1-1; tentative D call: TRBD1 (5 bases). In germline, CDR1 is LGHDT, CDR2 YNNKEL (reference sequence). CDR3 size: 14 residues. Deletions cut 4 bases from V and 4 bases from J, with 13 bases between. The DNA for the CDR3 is TGTGCCAGCAGCCCGATACGGGGGGGCACTGAAGCTTTCTTT. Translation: CASSPIRGGTEAFF.

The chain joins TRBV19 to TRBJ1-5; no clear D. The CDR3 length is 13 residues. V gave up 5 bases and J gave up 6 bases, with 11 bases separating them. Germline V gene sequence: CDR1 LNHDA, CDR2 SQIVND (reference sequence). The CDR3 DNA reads TGTGCCAGTAGTGTGGAGGAGGGTCAGCCCCAGCATTTT. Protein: CASSVEEGQPQHF.

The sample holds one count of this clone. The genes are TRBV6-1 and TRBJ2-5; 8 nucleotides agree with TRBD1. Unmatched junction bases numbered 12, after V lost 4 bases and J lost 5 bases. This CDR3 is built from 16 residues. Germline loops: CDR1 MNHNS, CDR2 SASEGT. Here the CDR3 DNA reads TGTGCCAGCAGTGCCTTTCCGCCCGACAGGGGTGAGACCCAGTACTTC. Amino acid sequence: CASSAFPPDRGETQYF.

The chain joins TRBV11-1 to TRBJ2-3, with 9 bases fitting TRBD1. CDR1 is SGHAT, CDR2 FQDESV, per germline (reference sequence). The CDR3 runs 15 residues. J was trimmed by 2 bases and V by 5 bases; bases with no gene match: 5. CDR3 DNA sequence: TGTGCCAGCAGCCCAACAGGGGGCAACACAGATACGCAGTATTTT. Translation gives CASSPTGGNTDTQYF.

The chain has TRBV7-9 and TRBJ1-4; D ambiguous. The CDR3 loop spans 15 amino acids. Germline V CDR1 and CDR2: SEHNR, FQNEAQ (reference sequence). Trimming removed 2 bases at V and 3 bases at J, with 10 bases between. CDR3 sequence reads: CASSLSNSPNEKLFF. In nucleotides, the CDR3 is TGTGCCAGCAGCTTAAGTAACAGTCCTAATGAAAAACTGTTTTTT.

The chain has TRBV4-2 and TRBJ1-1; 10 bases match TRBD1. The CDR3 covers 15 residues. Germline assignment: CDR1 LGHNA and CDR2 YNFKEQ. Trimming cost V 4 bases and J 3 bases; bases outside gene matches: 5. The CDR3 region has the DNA TGTGCCAGCAGCCGAAGTGGGACAGGGGACACTGAAGCTTTCTTT. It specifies CASSRSGTGDTEAFF.

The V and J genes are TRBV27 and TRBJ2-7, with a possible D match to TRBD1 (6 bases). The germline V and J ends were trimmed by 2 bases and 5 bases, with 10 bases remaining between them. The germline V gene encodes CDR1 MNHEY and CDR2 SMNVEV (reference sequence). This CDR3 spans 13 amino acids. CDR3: CASSLQGSHEQYF. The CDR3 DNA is TGTGCCAGCAGTTTACAGGGGAGCCACGAGCAGTACTTC.

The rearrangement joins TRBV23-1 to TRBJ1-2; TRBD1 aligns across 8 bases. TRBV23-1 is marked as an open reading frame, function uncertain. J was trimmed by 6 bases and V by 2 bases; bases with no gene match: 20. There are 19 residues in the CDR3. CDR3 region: CASSQPSPTRQGIVDGYTF. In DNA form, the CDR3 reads TGCGCCAGCAGTCAACCCTCGCCGACCAGACAGGGGATAGTTGATGGCTACACCTTC.

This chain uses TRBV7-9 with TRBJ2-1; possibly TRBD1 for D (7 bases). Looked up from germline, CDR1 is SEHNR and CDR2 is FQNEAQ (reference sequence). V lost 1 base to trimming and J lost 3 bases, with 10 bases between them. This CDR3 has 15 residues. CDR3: CASSLGQGGYNEQFF. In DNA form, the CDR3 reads TGTGCCAGCAGCTTAGGCCAGGGGGGCTACAATGAGCAGTTCTTC.

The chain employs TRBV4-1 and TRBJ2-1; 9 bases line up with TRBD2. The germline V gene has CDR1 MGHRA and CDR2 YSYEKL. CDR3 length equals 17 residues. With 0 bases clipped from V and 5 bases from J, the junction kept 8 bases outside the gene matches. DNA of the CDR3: TGCGCCAGCAGCCAAGAAGGTGATAGCGGGAGTAACAATGAGCAGTTCTTC. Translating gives CASSQEGDSGSNNEQFF.

The CDR3 loop reads CASPPGECGDTQYF. The CDR3 nucleotides read TGCGCCAGCCCCCCGGGGGAATGTGGGGATACGCAGTATTTT. This rearrangement joins TRBV4-3 to TRBJ2-3; D may be TRBD2 (6 bases). This CDR3 spans 14 amino acids. Trimming shortened V by 8 bases and J by 6 bases, and 18 bases separated the two germline ends. Germline values: CDR1 LGHNA, CDR2 YSLEER.

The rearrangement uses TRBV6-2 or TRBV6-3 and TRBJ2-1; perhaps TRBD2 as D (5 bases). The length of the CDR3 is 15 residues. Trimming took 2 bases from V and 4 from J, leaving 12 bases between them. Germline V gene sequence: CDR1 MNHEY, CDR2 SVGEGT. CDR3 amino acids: CASSYTRGIYNEQFF. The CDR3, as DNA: TGTGCCAGCAGTTACACGAGAGGGATATACAATGAGCAGTTCTTC.

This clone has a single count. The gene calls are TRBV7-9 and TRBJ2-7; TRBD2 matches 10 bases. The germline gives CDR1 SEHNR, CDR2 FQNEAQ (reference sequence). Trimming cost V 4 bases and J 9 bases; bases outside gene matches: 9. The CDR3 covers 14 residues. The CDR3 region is CASSSGLAAVLQYF. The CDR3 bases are TGTGCCAGCAGCTCCGGACTAGCGGCGGTCTTGCAGTACTTC. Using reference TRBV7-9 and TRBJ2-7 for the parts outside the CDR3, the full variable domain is DTGVSQNPRHKITKRGQNVTFRCDPISEHNRLYWYRQTLGQGPEFLTYFQNEAQLEKSRLLSDRFSAERPKGSFSTLEIQRTEQGDSAMYLCASSSGLAAVLQYFGPGTRLTVT.

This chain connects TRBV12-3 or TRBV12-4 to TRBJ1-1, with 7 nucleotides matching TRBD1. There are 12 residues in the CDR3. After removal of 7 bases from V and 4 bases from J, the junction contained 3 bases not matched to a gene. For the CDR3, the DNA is TGTGCCAGCAAAGGGGGCGGCACTGAAGCTTTCTTT. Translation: CASKGGGTEAFF.

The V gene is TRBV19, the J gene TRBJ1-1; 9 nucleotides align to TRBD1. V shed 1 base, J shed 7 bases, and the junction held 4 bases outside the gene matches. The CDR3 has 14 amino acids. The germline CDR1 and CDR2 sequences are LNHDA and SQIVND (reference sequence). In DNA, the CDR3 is TGTGCCAGTAGTATAGGAAGACAGGGGGTTGAAGCTTTCTTT. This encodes CASSIGRQGVEAFF.

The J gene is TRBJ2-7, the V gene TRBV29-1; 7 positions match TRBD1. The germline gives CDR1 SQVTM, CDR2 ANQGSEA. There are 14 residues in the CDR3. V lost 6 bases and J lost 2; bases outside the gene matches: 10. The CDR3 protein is CSVLRQGQPYEQYF. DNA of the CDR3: TGCAGCGTACTTCGACAGGGCCAACCCTACGAGCAGTACTTC.

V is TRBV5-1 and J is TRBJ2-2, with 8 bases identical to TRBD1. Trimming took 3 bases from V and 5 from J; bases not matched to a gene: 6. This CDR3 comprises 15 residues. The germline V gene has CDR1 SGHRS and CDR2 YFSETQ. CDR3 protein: CASSSGTGRTGELFF. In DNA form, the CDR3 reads TGCGCCAGCAGCTCGGGGACAGGCAGAACCGGGGAGCTGTTTTTT.

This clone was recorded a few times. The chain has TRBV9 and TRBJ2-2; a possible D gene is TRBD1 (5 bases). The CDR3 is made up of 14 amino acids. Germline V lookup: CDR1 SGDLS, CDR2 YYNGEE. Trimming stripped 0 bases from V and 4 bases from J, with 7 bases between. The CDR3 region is CASSVGGATGELFF. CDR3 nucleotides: TGTGCCAGCAGCGTAGGTGGGGCCACCGGGGAGCTGTTTTTT.